This entry features one T cell receptor (beta chain) sequence. Antigen unknown. TCRdb re-called the RT-PCR reads with MiXCR, one entry per CDR3 protein. The sample lists about 780,000 distinct CDR3 sequences, approximately 17% seen once, with about a tenth in the top ten. These data are taken from a study of response to subunit inactivated influenza vaccine. General study points: It was suggested by the authors that few new T cells are recruited by each seasonal influenza vaccination.

Looked up from germline, CDR1 is SGHDN and CDR2 is FVKESK. This CDR3 region has 14 residues. V lost 5 bases to trimming and J lost 2 bases, with 11 bases between them. The TCR comes from a man aged 45-65 years who received an inactivated influenza vaccine. Sequencing used PBMCs from blood, obtained around 5 days after vaccination. The rearrangement links TRBV14 to TRBJ2-3; a weak D match, TRBD2 (6 bases). CDR3 residues: CASSVEGNTDTQYF. In nucleotides, the CDR3 is TGTGCCAGCAGCGTGGAGGGAAACACAGATACGCAGTATTTT.